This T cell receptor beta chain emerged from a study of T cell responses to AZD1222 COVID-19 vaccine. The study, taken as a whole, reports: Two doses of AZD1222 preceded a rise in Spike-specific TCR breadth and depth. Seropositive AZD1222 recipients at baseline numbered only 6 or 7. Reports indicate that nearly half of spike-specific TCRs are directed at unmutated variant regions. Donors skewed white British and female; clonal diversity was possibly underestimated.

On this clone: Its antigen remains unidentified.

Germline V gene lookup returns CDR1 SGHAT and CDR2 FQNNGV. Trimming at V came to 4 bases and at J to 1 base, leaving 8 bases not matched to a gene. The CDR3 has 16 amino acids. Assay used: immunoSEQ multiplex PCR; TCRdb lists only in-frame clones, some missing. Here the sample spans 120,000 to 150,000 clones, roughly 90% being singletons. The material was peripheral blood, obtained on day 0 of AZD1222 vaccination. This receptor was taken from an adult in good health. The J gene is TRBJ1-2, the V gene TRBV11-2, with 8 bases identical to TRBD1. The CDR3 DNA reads TGTGCCAGCAGCTCCAACGGACAGGGAATTAACTATGGCTACACCTTC. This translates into CASSSNGQGINYGYTF.